The 29 T cell receptor beta chains given below trace back to one sample, sequenced in a study of CD8 T cells in ankylosing spondylitis. TCRdb called the 5' RACE reads again in MiXCR, with one record for every CDR3 protein. This sample carries 150,000 to 200,000 distinct CDR3 sequences, under 15% of them seen once, and the ten largest clones take approximately 11%. What was sequenced was blood, either unsorted or a sorted T cell fraction (not recorded which). Receptors were obtained from a female donor with ankylosing spondylitis or in good health (not recorded which).

This clonotype was seen more than once but under ten times. This chain uses TRBV5-1 with TRBJ2-3; the D call may be TRBD1 or TRBD2 (5 bases each). CDR1 and CDR2 (germline): SGHRS, YFSETQ. Trimming shortened V by 5 bases and J by 0 bases, and 16 bases separated the two germline ends. The CDR3 is 16 amino acids. The CDR3 reads CASSPGTDSSTDTQYF. DNA for the CDR3: TGCGCCAGCAGTCCCGGGACGGATTCTAGCACAGATACGCAGTATTTT.

This chain connects TRBV20-1 to TRBJ1-2; D unclear. Germline CDR1 DFQATT, CDR2 SNEGSKA (reference sequence). Trimming cost V 2 bases and J 8 bases, with 18 bases left between them. The CDR3 length is 14 residues. The CDR3 protein is CSARPLSIRAGYTF. CDR3 coding DNA: TGCAGTGCTAGACCCCTATCCATTAGGGCAGGCTACACCTTC.

This clonotype was seen ten or more times. This chain uses TRBV5-5 with TRBJ2-7; no definite D call. Germline V lookup: CDR1 SGHKS, CDR2 YYEKEE (reference sequence). V lost 4 bases and J 4 bases, leaving 18 bases between the germline ends. The CDR3 consists of 15 residues. In DNA, the CDR3 is TGTGCCAGCAGCACGGGCCCCCTGGGGAATTACGAGCAGTACTTC. Translation: CASSTGPLGNYEQYF.

This clonotype has at least ten counts. The rearrangement links TRBV5-1 to TRBJ2-3; D is perhaps TRBD1 (7 bases). Trimming left V 0 bases short and J 0 bases short, with 14 bases between. In germline, CDR1 is SGHRS, CDR2 YFSETQ. The CDR3 is 17 amino acids. The CDR3 here is CASSLDARGASTDTQYF. CDR3 coding DNA: TGCGCCAGCAGCTTGGACGCCAGGGGGGCAAGCACAGATACGCAGTATTTT.

Of note for this clonotype: Since a much larger clone is just one base distant, this may be a read error. The genes are TRBV7-2 and TRBJ2-1; D may be TRBD1 (6 bases). The CDR3 runs to 14 residues. Germline assignment: CDR1 SGHTA and CDR2 FQGNSA. CDR3 nucleotides: TGTGCCAGCATCTTAAGGCAGGGGCAGAATGAGCAGTTCTTC. It encodes CASILRQGQNEQFF.

This clonotype was counted a few times. V usage is TRBV14 and J usage is TRBJ1-1, with 8 bases identical to TRBD1. Germline V gives CDR1 SGHDN, CDR2 FVKESK. This CDR3 has 17 residues. J gave up 1 base and V 0 bases, and 7 bases lay outside the gene matches. The CDR3 bases are TGTGCCAGCAGCCAAGATTACCGGACAGGGAGGAACACTGAAGCTTTCTTT. It is translated as CASSQDYRTGRNTEAFF.

This clonotype appeared a few times. V gene TRBV12-3 or TRBV12-4 combines with J gene TRBJ2-7; unclear D gene. The CDR3 extends over 15 amino acids. The germline V and J ends were trimmed by 0 bases and 8 bases, with 17 bases remaining between them. CDR3 residues: CASSLARMFGLQQYF. In DNA, the CDR3 is TGTGCCAGCAGTTTAGCCCGTATGTTTGGGCTACAGCAGTACTTC.

This clonotype was picked up many times. The gene calls are TRBV20-1 and TRBJ2-1, with 7 bases aligning to TRBD2. J gave up 8 bases and V 0 bases, and 10 bases lay outside the gene matches. The CDR3 is made up of 15 amino acids. CDR1 DFQATT and CDR2 SNEGSKA come from the germline V gene (reference sequence). In nucleotides, the CDR3 is TGCAGTGCTAGAGATTGGGGCGGGAGCAGCGATGAGCAGTTCTTC. Encoded protein: CSARDWGGSSDEQFF.

This clonotype was seen a handful of times. V usage is TRBV20-1 and J usage is TRBJ1-2, with 7 bases aligning to TRBD1. Per the germline V gene, CDR1 is DFQATT and CDR2 is SNEGSKA (reference sequence). The trim removed 3 bases at V and 8 bases at J, leaving 9 bases unmatched. The CDR3 has 13 residues. CDR3 protein: CSASGWQGVGYTF. DNA of the CDR3: TGCAGTGCTAGCGGGTGGCAGGGGGTGGGCTACACCTTC.

V and J are TRBV6-5 and TRBJ2-7; possibly TRBD1 for D (5 bases). The CDR3 totals 15 residues. The ends were cut back, 2 bases at V and 0 bases at J, with 11 bases in the middle. Germline loops: CDR1 MNHEY, CDR2 SVGAGI. The CDR3 DNA reads as TGTGCCAGCAGTTACCTCAGGGAAACCTCCTACGAGCAGTACTTC. Protein product: CASSYLRETSYEQYF.

The chain combines TRBV20-1 with TRBJ2-7, with 8 bases aligning to TRBD2. Germline V CDR1 and CDR2: DFQATT, SNEGSKA (reference sequence). After removal of 6 bases from V and 2 bases from J, the junction contained 9 bases not matched to a gene. CDR3 size: 14 residues. The CDR3 nucleotides read TGCAGTGCCCGGAGCGGGAGTTCGCCCTACGAGCAGTACTTC. Protein product: CSARSGSSPYEQYF.

This clonotype has at least ten counts. The chain joins TRBV27 to TRBJ1-5; possibly TRBD1 for D (5 bases). Germline V CDR1 and CDR2: MNHEY, SMNVEV (reference sequence). This CDR3 has 14 residues. V was cut by 2 bases and J by 3 bases, with 8 bases left in between. In DNA, the CDR3 is TGTGCCAGCAGTTTACAGGGTGCCAATCAGCCCCAGCATTTT. Translating gives CASSLQGANQPQHF.

This clonotype was counted many times. The J gene is TRBJ2-7, the V gene TRBV12-3 or TRBV12-4; D tentatively reads TRBD1 or TRBD2 (5 bases each). The CDR3 length is 13 residues. V was trimmed by 5 bases and J by 4 bases, leaving 12 bases between them. The CDR3 reads CASSRGPQYEQYF. Here the CDR3 DNA reads TGTGCCAGCAGTCGGGGCCCACAATACGAGCAGTACTTC.

V gene TRBV27 combines with J gene TRBJ2-7; 13 bases align to TRBD2. V trimming: 3 bases; J trimming: 5 bases; junction bases outside the gene matches: 10. The CDR3 extends over 17 amino acids. The germline V gene encodes CDR1 MNHEY and CDR2 SMNVEV (reference sequence). Here the CDR3 reads CASSFGTSGTKFHEQYF. The CDR3 DNA is TGTGCCAGCAGTTTCGGGACTAGCGGGACCAAATTTCACGAGCAGTACTTC.

This clonotype has only a few counts. The rearrangement links TRBV20-1 to TRBJ2-5; D may be TRBD2 (6 bases). In germline, CDR1 is DFQATT, CDR2 SNEGSKA (reference sequence). The length of the CDR3 is 13 residues. V was cut by 1 base and J by 9 bases, with 15 bases left in between. The CDR3 coding sequence is TGCAGTGCTAGAGTGGGACTGTCCCGGGCCCAGTACTTC. Translating gives CSARVGLSRAQYF.

At least ten counts were recorded for this clonotype. This sequence joins TRBV18 and TRBJ1-4; possibly TRBD1 for D (5 bases). This CDR3 spans 15 amino acids. CDR1 and CDR2 from the germline V gene are KGHSH and LQKENI. Between the trimmed V and J ends, which lost 2 bases and 8 bases, there was a span of 15 bases. DNA of the CDR3: TGTGCCAGCTCACCAAGAGGGGAGTCGCAGGAAAAACTGTTTTTT. Protein sequence: CASSPRGESQEKLFF.

This clonotype was counted at least ten times. The CDR3 protein is CASSRIDDNTDTQYF. The CDR3 DNA sequence: TGTGCCAGCAGCCGGATCGACGACAACACAGATACGCAGTATTTT. The chain uses TRBV7-8 and TRBJ2-3, with unresolved D. Between the trimmed V and J ends, which lost 5 bases and 2 bases, there was a span of 14 bases. Germline V lookup: CDR1 SGHVS, CDR2 FQNEAQ. This CDR3 is built from 15 residues.

The genes are TRBV6-5 and TRBJ2-7; D may be TRBD2 (6 bases). From germline, CDR1 is MNHEY and CDR2 SVGAGI. The V end lost 2 bases, the J end lost 0 bases, and 11 bases lay between the germline ends. The CDR3 consists of 15 residues. CDR3 region: CASSYGSGHSYEQYF. In nucleotides, the CDR3 is TGTGCCAGCAGTTACGGTAGCGGTCACTCCTACGAGCAGTACTTC.

Only a few counts were recorded for this clonotype. This rearrangement joins TRBV6-8 to TRBJ1-5, with 9 bases aligning to TRBD1. CDR1 and CDR2 from the germline V gene are MNHGY and SAAAGT. Germline trimming cut 6 bases from V and 4 bases from J; bases unmatched to any gene: 7. This CDR3 contains 15 residues. For the CDR3, the DNA is TGTGCCAGCAGGCACAGGGGGCCGGAGAATCAGCCCCAGCATTTT. This gives the protein CASRHRGPENQPQHF.

This clonotype was detected ten times or more. The V and J genes are TRBV29-1 and TRBJ2-1; 8 nucleotides agree with TRBD2. Germline CDR1 and CDR2: SQVTM and ANQGSEA. This CDR3 has 16 residues. V shed 3 bases, J shed 3 bases, and the junction held 10 bases outside the gene matches. CDR3 amino acids: CSVDSTSGLIYNEQFF. As DNA, the CDR3 is TGCAGCGTTGACTCCACTAGCGGACTAATCTACAATGAGCAGTTCTTC.

Comments on this clonotype: A junction end diverges from the germline sequence, so it may reflect a read error. The chain recombines TRBV20-1 with TRBJ2-5; TRBD1 or TRBD2 may be the D gene (5 bases each). Germline loops: CDR1 DFQATT, CDR2 SNEGSKA (reference sequence). The CDR3 loop spans 16 amino acids. For the CDR3, the DNA is TGCTGTGCTAGAGATTACGGGACGGGAATGCAAGAGACCCAGTACTTC. Encoded protein: CCARDYGTGMQETQYF.

The chain links TRBV5-5 to TRBJ2-1; the match to TRBD2 covers 12 bases. The germline V gene encodes CDR1 SGHKS and CDR2 YYEKEE (reference sequence). The CDR3 contains 17 residues. The junction had 13 bases not matched to a gene; V was cut back by 4 bases and J by 8 bases. The CDR3 DNA is TGTGCCAGCAGCGCCCGGATGACTAGCGGGAGTGCCGATGAGCAGTTCTTC. Protein sequence: CASSARMTSGSADEQFF.

Ten or more counts support this clonotype. This sequence joins TRBV7-9 and TRBJ2-7; no clear D gene. Trimming pared 6 bases from V and 0 bases from J, leaving 12 bases between. Germline V gene lookup returns CDR1 SEHNR and CDR2 FQNEAQ (reference sequence). The CDR3 runs 14 residues. The CDR3 sequence is CASRSQESSYEQYF. In nucleotides, the CDR3 is TGTGCCAGCAGGTCTCAGGAGAGCTCCTACGAGCAGTACTTC.

Many counts were recorded for this clonotype. The genes are TRBV5-1 and TRBJ2-1; tentatively, D is TRBD1 (5 bases). Trimming took off 3 bases at V and 9 bases at J, with 19 bases between the two ends. Germline loops: CDR1 SGHRS, CDR2 YFSETQ. The CDR3 consists of 15 residues. The CDR3 sequence: CASSYTPFRVSEQFF. DNA for the CDR3: TGCGCCAGCAGCTACACCCCCTTCAGGGTCAGTGAGCAGTTCTTC.

The J gene is TRBJ2-3, the V gene TRBV7-3; 7 positions agree with TRBD2. The junction had 9 bases not matched to a gene; V was cut back by 2 bases and J by 1 base. This CDR3 has 17 residues. Germline-derived CDR1 and CDR2 are SGHTA and FQGTGA. The CDR3: CASSLAAPGGGTDTQYF. The CDR3 DNA sequence: TGTGCCAGCAGCTTAGCTGCTCCGGGAGGAGGCACAGATACGCAGTATTTT.

The chain is built from TRBV18 and TRBJ2-1; TRBD1 matches at 7 bases. Germline loops: CDR1 KGHSH, CDR2 LQKENI. The CDR3 contains 14 residues. The V segment lost 7 bases and the J segment 6 bases; nucleotides outside the gene matches: 9. CDR3 DNA sequence: TGTGCCAGCTTAGACAGGGCGGGCGCCAATGAGCAGTTCTTC. The encoded protein is CASLDRAGANEQFF.

This clonotype occurred many times. CDR3 in amino acids: CSAWTSDHSGANVLTF. CDR3 nucleotide sequence: TGCAGTGCATGGACTAGCGATCACTCTGGGGCCAACGTCCTGACTTTC. The genes are TRBV20-1 and TRBJ2-6; 9 nucleotides line up with TRBD2. The J segment lost 0 bases and the V segment lost 6 bases, leaving 6 bases of the junction unmatched. Germline V gene data show CDR1 as DFQATT and CDR2 as SNEGSKA (reference sequence). This CDR3 is 16 amino acids long.

This clonotype was counted many times. The rearrangement links TRBV5-1 to TRBJ2-1; D may be TRBD2 (6 bases). Germline V gene lookup returns CDR1 SGHRS and CDR2 YFSETQ. The CDR3 has 14 amino acids. Deletions cut 5 bases from V and 2 bases from J, with 11 bases between. The CDR3 loop reads CASSLAATYNEQFF. In DNA, the CDR3 is TGCGCCAGCAGTTTAGCGGCAACCTACAATGAGCAGTTCTTC.

This clonotype occurred many times. The chain is built from TRBV6-1 and TRBJ1-2, with TRBD1 identical over 8 bases. This CDR3 is built from 13 residues. CDR1 and CDR2 from the germline V gene are MNHNS and SASEGT. Trimming took 2 bases from V and 8 from J; bases not matched to a gene: 4. CDR3 residues: CASSETRGRGYTF. The CDR3 DNA reads TGTGCCAGCAGTGAAACCAGGGGGCGAGGCTACACCTTC.